A selection of T cell receptor beta chains follows, all from one sample in a study of shared clonotypes between healthy human individuals. Profiling relied on immunoSEQ multiplex PCR, and the TCRdb table lists in-frame clones only, not all of them. The table has 2.5 million or so clones, roughly 92% seen once. Source material: naive CD4+ T cells sorted from blood. The receptors were sampled from a man aged 18 to 29 in good health. Both conserved end residues are part of each CDR3. The order of the fields is V gene, J gene, CDR3 protein.

TRBV5-1,TRBJ2-5,CASSSGGSQETQYF
TRBV27,TRBJ2-1,CASRGQEFYNEQFF
TRBV5-6,TRBJ1-6,CASSYRAYNSPLHF
TRBV30,TRBJ1-6,CASQETVYNSPLHF
TRBV4-1,TRBJ1-1,CASSRSRDRGGIGNTEAFF
TRBV11-3,TRBJ2-3,CASSLDGGSTDTQYF
TRBV7-9,TRBJ1-1,CASSSPGTGAGRAFF
TRBV7-9,TRBJ2-1,CASSFVAGVSYNEQFF
TRBV10-2,TRBJ2-3,CASSGAGAGTQYF
TRBV21-1,TRBJ2-3,CASSKALAGDLTDTQYF
TRBV11-2,TRBJ1-2,CASKDSLIFYGYTF
TRBV5-1,TRBJ2-3,CASSGGGVTDTQYF
TRBV28,TRBJ1-2,CASSTSNDYGYTF
TRBV7-2,TRBJ1-2,CASSLGGDENYGYTF
TRBV6-1,TRBJ2-1,CATGEWATVANEQFF
TRBV2,TRBJ1-3,CASKGRYSGNTIYF
TRBV4-1,TRBJ2-7,CASSQAGSTPYEQYF
TRBV21-1,TRBJ1-5,CASSERPSSGNQPQHF
TRBV7-6,TRBJ2-2,CASSLDRAGELFF
TRBV13,TRBJ2-1,CASSSWRTGIHNEQFF
TRBV19,TRBJ2-7,CASTRGPTNYEQYF
TRBV5-1,TRBJ1-1,CASSSDITGLNTEAFF
TRBV6-4,TRBJ1-1,CASSDSLRVSLAFF